The 25 T cell receptor beta chains presented below share a single source sample, sequenced in a study of cytomegalovirus exposure and HLA in healthy donors. The PCR employed 60 Vbeta primers together with 13 Jbeta primers. Produced via immunoSEQ multiplex PCR; TCRdb's table is partial and in-frame only. The data contain under 200,000 clones, roughly 80% of them singletons. What was sequenced was PBMCs. These TCRs come from a male donor in good health and CMV-seropositive.

V usage is TRBV4-1 and J usage is TRBJ2-5; 8 positions agree with TRBD1. This CDR3 contains 15 residues. Germline CDR1 MGHRA, CDR2 YSYEKL. J lost 5 bases, V lost 4 bases, and 9 bases had no gene match. The CDR3 nucleotides are TGCGCCAGCAGCCGGGTGTCAGGGGGCCGTGAGACCCAGTACTTC. The encoded protein is CASSRVSGGRETQYF.

J is TRBJ2-1 and V is TRBV4-3; D call uncertain. In germline, CDR1 is LGHNA, CDR2 YSLEER. CDR3 size: 18 residues. V was pared by 0 bases and J by 3 bases, with 18 bases between. DNA for the CDR3: TGCGCCAGCAGCCAAGAGGTTGGAGTGGTTTTGGGCTACAATGAGCAGTTCTTC. Amino acids: CASSQEVGVVLGYNEQFF.

The chain combines TRBV27 with TRBJ1-1; D not resolved. Trimming took off 4 bases at V and 5 bases at J, with 14 bases between the two ends. Per germline, CDR1 MNHEY and CDR2 SMNVEV (reference sequence). CDR3 size: 14 residues. DNA for the CDR3: TGTGCCAGCAGTTCCGCGCCGATGTTGACTGAAGCTTTCTTT. This encodes CASSSAPMLTEAFF.

In this sample, this clone turned up once. J is TRBJ2-6 and V is TRBV6-1, with TRBD1 matching over 12 bases. Germline trimming cut 3 bases from V and 3 bases from J; bases unmatched to any gene: 6. The CDR3 length is 18 residues. Germline values: CDR1 MNHNS, CDR2 SASEGT. CDR3: CASSDTGQGARGANVLTF. The CDR3 DNA is TGTGCCAGCAGTGATACGGGACAGGGGGCGCGTGGGGCCAACGTCCTGACTTTC.

This chain uses TRBV18 with TRBJ2-1; 13 positions agree with TRBD2. In germline, CDR1 is KGHSH, CDR2 LQKENI. V lost 4 bases and J lost 8; bases outside the gene matches: 11. The CDR3 extends over 17 amino acids. In DNA form, the CDR3 reads TGTGCCAGCTCACGCTTTTTCGGGACTAGCGGGATGGATGAGCAGTTCTTC. Its translation: CASSRFFGTSGMDEQFF.

This clone was observed a single time. The V gene is TRBV10-3, the J gene TRBJ2-2; 12 positions agree with TRBD1. V lost 7 bases, J lost 4 bases, and 10 bases stayed unmatched. The CDR3 is 17 residues long. Germline CDR1 and CDR2: ENHRY and SYGVKD. CDR3 sequence: CAIKKGQGAVSTGELFF. For the CDR3, the DNA is TGTGCCATCAAGAAGGGACAGGGGGCTGTTAGCACCGGGGAGCTGTTTTTT.

This chain connects TRBV6-1 to TRBJ1-3; no clear D. V dropped 1 base and J dropped 7 bases, with 5 bases sitting between them. CDR1 is MNHNS, CDR2 SASEGT, per germline. This CDR3 region has 12 residues. The chain's CDR3 is CASSEVRNTIYF. CDR3 DNA: TGTGCCAGCAGTGAAGTGCGGAACACCATATATTTT.

The chain employs TRBV7-9 and TRBJ2-3; D may be TRBD2 (5 bases). Trimming took 2 bases from V and 5 from J, leaving 20 bases between them. Germline V lookup: CDR1 SEHNR, CDR2 FQNEAQ (reference sequence). The CDR3 loop spans 17 amino acids. CDR3 residues: CASSLRVSSGRVDTQYF. Written as DNA, the CDR3 is TGTGCCAGCAGCTTAAGGGTCTCGAGCGGAAGGGTAGATACGCAGTATTTT.

The rearrangement uses TRBV9 and TRBJ2-5, with TRBD2 as a possible D gene (5 bases). The J call is doubtful: the DNA matches TRBJ2-7 better. The V gene's germline CDR1 is SGDLS and CDR2 YYNGEE. The CDR3 is made up of 15 amino acids. The CDR3 sequence is CASSVGAGLASEQYF. CDR3 bases: TGTGCCAGCAGCGTAGGAGCAGGACTGGCCTCCGAGCAGTACTTC.

The chain couples TRBV7-8 to TRBJ1-4; D is uncertain. The CDR3 loop spans 14 amino acids. In germline, CDR1 is SGHVS, CDR2 FQNEAQ. The germline V and J ends were trimmed by 2 bases and 7 bases, with 11 bases remaining between them. CDR3 bases: TGTGCCAGCAGCTTACGGCCAGAGGGTGAAAAACTGTTTTTT. Its translation: CASSLRPEGEKLFF.

The chain is built from TRBV5-5 and TRBJ1-1; 7 bases line up with TRBD1. The germline CDR1 and CDR2 sequences are SGHKS and YYEKEE (reference sequence). This CDR3 has 15 amino acids. V was pared by 2 bases and J by 4 bases, with 8 bases of the junction left unmatched. The CDR3 coding sequence is TGTGCCAGCAGCTTAGAGGGGGCCTATGGCACTGAAGCTTTCTTT. Translation gives CASSLEGAYGTEAFF. The complete variable domain, with remaining parts taken from reference TRBV5-5 and TRBJ1-1, reads DAGVTQSPTHLIKTRGQQVTLRCSPISGHKSVSWYQQVLGQGPQFIFQYYEKEERGRGNFPDRFSARQFPNYSSELNVNALLLGDSALYLCASSLEGAYGTEAFFGQGTRLTVV.

The V and J genes are TRBV6-1 and TRBJ2-5; D possibly corresponds to TRBD2 (6 bases). The J call is doubtful: the DNA matches TRBJ2-7 better. From germline, CDR1 is MNHNS and CDR2 SASEGT. CDR3 size: 16 residues. This CDR3 is CASSEGRALSSYEQYF. For the CDR3, the DNA is TGTGCCAGCAGTGAAGGGAGGGCCTTGAGCTCCTACGAGCAGTACTTC.

The chain combines TRBV10-3 with TRBJ2-7, with 10 nucleotides matching TRBD1. Germline lookup yields CDR1 ENHRY and CDR2 SYGVKD. The CDR3 consists of 17 residues. The J segment lost 0 bases and the V segment lost 5 bases, leaving 10 bases of the junction unmatched. The CDR3 loop reads CAISTFAGTGDSYEQYF. CDR3 nucleotide sequence: TGTGCCATCAGTACCTTCGCCGGGACAGGGGACTCCTACGAGCAGTACTTC.

The rearrangement joins TRBV20-1 to TRBJ2-1; D is ambiguous. The germline V gene encodes CDR1 DFQATT and CDR2 SNEGSKA (reference sequence). CDR3 length: 11 amino acids. The germline V and J ends were trimmed by 3 bases and 13 bases, with 13 bases remaining between them. The CDR3 spells CSASVPGEQFF. CDR3 in DNA: TGCAGTGCTAGTGTCCCCGGAGAACAGTTCTTC.

The chain carries TRBV19 and TRBJ1-1; 9 bases are shared with TRBD1. Unmatched junction bases numbered 8, after V lost 6 bases and J lost 9 bases. The V gene's germline CDR1 is LNHDA and CDR2 SQIVND (reference sequence). The CDR3 loop spans 13 amino acids. As DNA, the CDR3 is TGTGCCAGTAGCCCTGGGACAGGGTGGAAAGCTTTCTTT. It translates to CASSPGTGWKAFF.

The chain uses TRBV19 and TRBJ2-1; 8 bases map to TRBD1. The trim removed 8 bases at V and 0 bases at J, leaving 6 bases unmatched. The CDR3 runs to 15 residues. Germline loops: CDR1 LNHDA, CDR2 SQIVND (reference sequence). The CDR3 is CASSGQVSSYNEQFF. CDR3 bases: TGTGCCAGTTCGGGACAGGTTAGCTCCTACAATGAGCAGTTCTTC.

In its sample, this clone was seen a few times. The chain combines TRBV15 with TRBJ1-6, with D perhaps matching TRBD1 (6 bases). The CDR3 has 14 amino acids. Germline CDR1 and CDR2: LNHNV and YYDKDF (reference sequence). V was clipped by 1 base and J by 8 bases, with 9 bases between them. The CDR3 DNA follows: TGTGCCACCAGCAGAGCCTACAGGGATTCACCCCTCCACTTT. It encodes CATSRAYRDSPLHF.

The V gene is TRBV5-4, the J gene TRBJ1-4; D is ambiguous. The CDR3 covers 13 residues. CDR1 is SGHNT, CDR2 YYREEE, per germline (reference sequence). Trimming cost V 4 bases and J 8 bases, with 12 bases left between them. The CDR3 nucleotides are TGTGCCAGCAGCGCCCTCCCAGGAGAAAAACTGTTTTTT. It encodes CASSALPGEKLFF. Filled out from reference TRBV5-4 and TRBJ1-4, the complete variable domain reads ETGVTQSPTHLIKTRGQQVTLRCSSQSGHNTVSWYQQALGQGPQFIFQYYREEENGRGNFPPRFSGLQFPNYSSELNVNALELDDSALYLCASSALPGEKLFFGSGTQLSVL.

The V call is TRBV2, the J call TRBJ2-7; 8 bases align to TRBD2. V trimming: 10 bases; J trimming: 6 bases; junction bases outside the gene matches: 8. Germline V gives CDR1 SNHLY, CDR2 FYNNEI. The CDR3 has 12 residues. CDR3 loop: CATGGAGGEQYF. CDR3 coding DNA: TGTGCCACGGGGGGGGCGGGTGGCGAGCAGTACTTC.

The chain uses TRBV2 and TRBJ2-7; D may be TRBD2 (5 bases). The CDR3 is made up of 16 amino acids. Germline V gene sequence: CDR1 SNHLY, CDR2 FYNNEI. Trimming left V 2 bases short and J 0 bases short, with 14 bases between. The DNA for the CDR3 is TGTGCCAGCAGTGAAAGGTTCCTAGCCAGCTCCTACGAGCAGTACTTC. This translates into CASSERFLASSYEQYF. The whole variable domain, remainder taken from reference TRBV2 and TRBJ2-7, is EPEVTQTPSHQVTQMGQEVILRCVPISNHLYFYWYRQILGQKVEFLVSFYNNEISEKSEIFDDQFSVERPDGSNFTLKIRSTKLEDSAMYFCASSERFLASSYEQYFGPGTRLTVT.

The chain links TRBV7-2 to TRBJ1-2; TRBD1 aligns across 7 bases. CDR3 length equals 14 residues. V lost 2 bases to trimming and J lost 4 bases; unmatched junction nucleotides: 4. The germline CDR1 and CDR2 sequences are SGHTA and FQGNSA. CDR3: CASSLLGQIYGYTF. The CDR3, as DNA: TGTGCCAGCAGCTTACTGGGACAGATCTATGGCTACACCTTC.

The table lists this clone with a few counts. V gene TRBV7-9 combines with J gene TRBJ1-5, with TRBD1 matching over 9 bases. The CDR3 has 14 amino acids. Germline CDR1 is SEHNR and CDR2 is FQNEAQ (reference sequence). Trimming at V came to 6 bases and at J to 8 bases, leaving 8 bases not matched to a gene. The chain's CDR3 is CASRCDRGLKPQHF. CDR3 coding DNA: TGTGCCAGCAGGTGCGACAGGGGGTTAAAGCCCCAGCATTTT.

This sequence joins TRBV10-2 and TRBJ2-6, with a weak D call TRBD1 (5 bases). Trimming took off 7 bases at V and 0 bases at J, with 13 bases between the two ends. This CDR3 is built from 16 residues. Per germline, CDR1 WSHSY and CDR2 SAAADI. CDR3 DNA sequence: TGCGCCAGCACTCGACAGATCAGCTCTGGGGCCAACGTCCTGACTTTC. It is translated as CASTRQISSGANVLTF.

V usage is TRBV9 and J usage is TRBJ2-3, with 9 bases aligning to TRBD2. V shed 0 bases, J shed 2 bases, and the junction held 7 bases outside the gene matches. Germline loops: CDR1 SGDLS, CDR2 YYNGEE. CDR3 length: 17 amino acids. CDR3 in amino acids: CASSVGETSGFTDTQYF. Here the CDR3 DNA reads TGTGCCAGCAGCGTAGGGGAGACTAGCGGTTTCACAGATACGCAGTATTTT. The variable domain in full, with the rest retrieved from reference TRBV9 and TRBJ2-3, is DSGVTQTPKHLITATGQRVTLRCSPRSGDLSVYWYQQSLDQGLQFLIQYYNGEERAKGNILERFSAQQFPDLHSELNLSSLELGDSALYFCASSVGETSGFTDTQYFGPGTRLTVL.

The chain joins TRBV7-9 to TRBJ1-1; possible D gene TRBD1, 6 bases. Per germline, CDR1 SEHNR and CDR2 FQNEAQ (reference sequence). Between the trimmed V and J ends, which lost 3 bases and 1 base, there was a span of 9 bases. CDR3 length: 14 residues. This CDR3 is CASSLVTGNTEAFF. CDR3 bases: TGTGCCAGCAGCTTGGTGACAGGGAACACTGAAGCTTTCTTT.